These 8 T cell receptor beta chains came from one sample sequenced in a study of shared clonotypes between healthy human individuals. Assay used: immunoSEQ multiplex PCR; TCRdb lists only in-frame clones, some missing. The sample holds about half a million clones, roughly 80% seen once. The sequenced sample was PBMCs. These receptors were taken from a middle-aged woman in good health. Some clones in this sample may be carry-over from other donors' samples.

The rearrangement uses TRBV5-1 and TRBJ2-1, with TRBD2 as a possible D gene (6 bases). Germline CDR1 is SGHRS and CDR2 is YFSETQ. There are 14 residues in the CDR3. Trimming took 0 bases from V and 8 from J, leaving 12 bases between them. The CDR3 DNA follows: TGCGCCAGCAGCTTGGAACCTAGCGTCGATGAGCAGTTCTTC. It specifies CASSLEPSVDEQFF.

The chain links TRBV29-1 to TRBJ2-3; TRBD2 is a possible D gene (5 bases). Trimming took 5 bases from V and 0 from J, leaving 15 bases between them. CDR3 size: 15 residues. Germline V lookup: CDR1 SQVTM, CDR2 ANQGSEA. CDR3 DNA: TGCAGCGTTAACGACGAGCGGTCTAGCACAGATACGCAGTATTTT. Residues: CSVNDERSSTDTQYF.

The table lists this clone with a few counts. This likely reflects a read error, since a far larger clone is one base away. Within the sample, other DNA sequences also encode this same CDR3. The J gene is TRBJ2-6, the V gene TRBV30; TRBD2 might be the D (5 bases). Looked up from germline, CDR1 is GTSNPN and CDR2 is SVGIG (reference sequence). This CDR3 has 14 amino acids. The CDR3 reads CAWSEGSGANVLTF. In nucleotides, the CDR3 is TGTGCATGGAGTGAGGGCTCTGGGGCCAACGTCCTGACTTTC.

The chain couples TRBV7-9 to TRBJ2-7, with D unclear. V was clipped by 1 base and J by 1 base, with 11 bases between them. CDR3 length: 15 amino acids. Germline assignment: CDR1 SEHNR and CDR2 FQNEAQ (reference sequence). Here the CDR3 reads CASSLGARASYEQYF. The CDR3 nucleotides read TGTGCCAGCAGCTTAGGGGCAAGGGCTTCCTACGAGCAGTACTTC.

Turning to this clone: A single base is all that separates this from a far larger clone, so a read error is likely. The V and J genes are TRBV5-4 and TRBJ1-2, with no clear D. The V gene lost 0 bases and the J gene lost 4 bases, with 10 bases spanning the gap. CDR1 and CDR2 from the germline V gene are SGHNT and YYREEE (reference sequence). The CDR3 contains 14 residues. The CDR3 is CASSLDRGIYGYTF. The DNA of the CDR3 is TGTGCCAGCAGCTTGGATCGGGGTATCTATGGCTACACCTTC.

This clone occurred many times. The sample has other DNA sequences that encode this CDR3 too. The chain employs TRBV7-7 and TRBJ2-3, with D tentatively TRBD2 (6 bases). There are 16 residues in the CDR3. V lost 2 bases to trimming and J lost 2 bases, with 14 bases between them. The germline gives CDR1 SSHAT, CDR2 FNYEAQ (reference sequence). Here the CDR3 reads CASSLSPGGNTDTQYF. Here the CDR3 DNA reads TGTGCCAGCAGCTTATCCCCCGGCGGGAACACAGATACGCAGTATTTT.

The CDR3, as DNA: TGTGCCAGTAGGTCTAAGGGGAACACTGAAGCTTTCTTT. It is translated as CASRSKGNTEAFF. The chain recombines TRBV19 with TRBJ1-1; D is unclear. V dropped 6 bases and J dropped 1 base, with 9 bases sitting between them. This CDR3 has 13 amino acids. CDR1 LNHDA and CDR2 SQIVND come from the germline V gene (reference sequence).

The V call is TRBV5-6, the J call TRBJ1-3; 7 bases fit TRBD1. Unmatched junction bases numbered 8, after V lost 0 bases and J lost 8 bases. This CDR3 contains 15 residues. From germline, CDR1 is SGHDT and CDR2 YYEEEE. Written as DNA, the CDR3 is TGTGCCAGCAGCTTGGCCGTGACAGGGAGTCACACCATATATTTT. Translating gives CASSLAVTGSHTIYF.